The sequence of this T cell receptor beta chain was determined in a study of shared clonotypes between healthy human individuals. Study-wide context: Every donor yielded three CD4 naive, three CD4 memory, two CD8 naive and one CD8 memory plate.

General study findings and limits: Rarefaction indicated that sorted-subset sequencing remained incomplete although depth was large.

Concerning this clone itself: Its cognate antigen is unknown.

The protocol was immunoSEQ multiplex PCR, while the TCRdb copy is restricted to in-frame clones and leaves out a portion. Of 2 million to 2.5 million clones in the sample, 93% are singletons; the top ten hold 0.35% to 0.45%. Deletions cut 3 bases from V and 7 bases from J, with 12 bases between. Looked up from germline, CDR1 is KGHSH and CDR2 is LQKENI. CDR3 length equals 14 residues. The source is a man in his late teens or twenties in good health. Some clones in this sample may be carry-over from other donors' samples. The sample was naive CD4+ T cells from PBMCs. As to subset: CD45RA+ positively selected. The chain uses TRBV18 and TRBJ1-4; TRBD1 is a possible D gene (5 bases). CDR3 DNA: TGTGCCAGCTCACCGGGCAGGGAGATTGAAAAACTGTTTTTT. It is translated as CASSPGREIEKLFF.